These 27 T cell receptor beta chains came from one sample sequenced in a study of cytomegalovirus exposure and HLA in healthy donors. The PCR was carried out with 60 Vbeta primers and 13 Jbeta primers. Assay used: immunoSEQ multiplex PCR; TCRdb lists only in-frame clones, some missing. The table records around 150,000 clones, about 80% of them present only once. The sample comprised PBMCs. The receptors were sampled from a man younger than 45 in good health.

CDR3 sequence reads: CAWSPGGGWSEQYF. The CDR3 DNA follows: TGTGCCTGGAGCCCAGGGGGCGGGTGGAGCGAGCAGTACTTC. This chain joins TRBV30 and TRBJ2-7, with TRBD1 matching 8 bases. Germline assignment: CDR1 GTSNPN and CDR2 SVGIG (reference sequence). This CDR3 contains 14 residues. Trimming cost V 3 bases and J 6 bases; bases outside gene matches: 10. Drawing the rest from reference TRBV30 and TRBJ2-7, the complete variable domain is SQTIHQWPATLVQPVGSPLSLECTVEGTSNPNLYWYRQAAGRGLQLLFYSVGIGQISSEVPQNLSASRPQDRQFILSSKKLLLSDSGFYLCAWSPGGGWSEQYFGPGTRLTVT.

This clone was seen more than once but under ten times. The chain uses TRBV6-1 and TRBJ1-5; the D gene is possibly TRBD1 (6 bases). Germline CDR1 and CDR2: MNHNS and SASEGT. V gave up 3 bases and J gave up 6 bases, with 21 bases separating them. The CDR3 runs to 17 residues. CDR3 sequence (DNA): TGTGCCAGCAGTGAGGGAATCGGGCAGGGGTATAGTCAGCCCCAGCATTTT. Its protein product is CASSEGIGQGYSQPQHF.

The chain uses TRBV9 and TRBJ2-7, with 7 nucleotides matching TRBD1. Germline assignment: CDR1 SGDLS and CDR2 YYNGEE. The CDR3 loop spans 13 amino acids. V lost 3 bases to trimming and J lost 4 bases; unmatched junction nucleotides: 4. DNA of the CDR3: TGTGCCAGCAGCGGGGGGACAGATTACGAGCAGTACTTC. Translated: CASSGGTDYEQYF.

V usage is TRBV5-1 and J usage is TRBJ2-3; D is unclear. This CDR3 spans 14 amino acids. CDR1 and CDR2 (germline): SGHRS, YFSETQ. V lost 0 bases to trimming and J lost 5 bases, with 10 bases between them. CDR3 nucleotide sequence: TGCGCCAGCAGCTTGGGGGTAGGAGAAGATACGCAGTATTTT. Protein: CASSLGVGEDTQYF. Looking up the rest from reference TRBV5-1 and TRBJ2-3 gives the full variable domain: KAGVTQTPRYLIKTRGQQVTLSCSPISGHRSVSWYQQTPGQGLQFLFEYFSETQRNKGNFPGRFSGRQFSNSRSEMNVSTLELGDSALYLCASSLGVGEDTQYFGPGTRLTVL.

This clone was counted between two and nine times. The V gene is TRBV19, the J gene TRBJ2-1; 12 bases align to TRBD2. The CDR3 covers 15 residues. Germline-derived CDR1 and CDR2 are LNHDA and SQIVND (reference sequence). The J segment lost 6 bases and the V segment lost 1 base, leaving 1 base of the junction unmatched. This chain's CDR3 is CASSIAGLAGNEQFF. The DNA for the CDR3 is TGTGCCAGTAGTATAGCGGGACTAGCGGGCAATGAGCAGTTCTTC.

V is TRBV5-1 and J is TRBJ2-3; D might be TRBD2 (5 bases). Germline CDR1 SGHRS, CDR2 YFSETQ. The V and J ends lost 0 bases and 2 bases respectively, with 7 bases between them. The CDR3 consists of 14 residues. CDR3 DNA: TGCGCCAGCAGCTTGGCACTAGTCACAGATACGCAGTATTTT. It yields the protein CASSLALVTDTQYF.

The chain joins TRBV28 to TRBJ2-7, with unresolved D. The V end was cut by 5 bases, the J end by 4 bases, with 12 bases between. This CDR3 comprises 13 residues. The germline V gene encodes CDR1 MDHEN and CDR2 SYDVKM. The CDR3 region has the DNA TGTGCCAGCAGTGAGCTAACGTCGTACGAGCAGTACTTC. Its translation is CASSELTSYEQYF.

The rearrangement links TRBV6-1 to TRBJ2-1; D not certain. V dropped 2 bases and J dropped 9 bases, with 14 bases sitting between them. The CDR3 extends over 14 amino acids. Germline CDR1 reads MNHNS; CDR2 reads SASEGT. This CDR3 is CASSEPGSVTEQFF. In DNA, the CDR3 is TGTGCCAGCAGTGAACCCGGGTCGGTGACTGAGCAGTTCTTC.

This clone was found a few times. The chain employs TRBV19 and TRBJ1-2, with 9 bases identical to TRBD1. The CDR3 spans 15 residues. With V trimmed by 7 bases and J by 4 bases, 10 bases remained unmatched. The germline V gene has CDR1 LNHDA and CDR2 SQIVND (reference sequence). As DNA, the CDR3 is TGTGCCAGTACCACCGGGACAGGGAGTTCCTATGGCTACACCTTC. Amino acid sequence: CASTTGTGSSYGYTF. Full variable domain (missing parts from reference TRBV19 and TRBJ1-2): DGGITQSPKYLFRKEGQNVTLSCEQNLNHDAMYWYRQDPGQGLRLIYYSQIVNDFQKGDIAEGYSVSREKKESFPLTVTSAQKNPTAFYLCASTTGTGSSYGYTFGSGTRLTVV.

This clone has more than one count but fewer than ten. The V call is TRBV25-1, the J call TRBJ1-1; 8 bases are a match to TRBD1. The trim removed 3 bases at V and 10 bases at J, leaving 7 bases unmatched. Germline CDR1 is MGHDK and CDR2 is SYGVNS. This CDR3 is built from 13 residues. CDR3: CASSDSGGRGAFF. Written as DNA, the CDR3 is TGTGCCAGCAGTGATTCAGGGGGCCGTGGAGCTTTCTTT.

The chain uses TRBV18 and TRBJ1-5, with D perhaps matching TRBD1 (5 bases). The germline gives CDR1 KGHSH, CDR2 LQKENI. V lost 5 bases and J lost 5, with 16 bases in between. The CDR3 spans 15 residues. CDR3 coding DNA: TGTGCCAGCTCATCCGAAGTCGGAGGGGATCAGCCCCAGCATTTT. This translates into CASSSEVGGDQPQHF.

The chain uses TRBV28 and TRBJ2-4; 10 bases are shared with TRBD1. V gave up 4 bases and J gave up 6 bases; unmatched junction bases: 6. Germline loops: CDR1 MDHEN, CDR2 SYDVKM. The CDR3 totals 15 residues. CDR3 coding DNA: TGTGCCAGCAGTTCCTCCGGGACAGGGGTAAACATTCAGTACTTC. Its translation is CASSSSGTGVNIQYF.

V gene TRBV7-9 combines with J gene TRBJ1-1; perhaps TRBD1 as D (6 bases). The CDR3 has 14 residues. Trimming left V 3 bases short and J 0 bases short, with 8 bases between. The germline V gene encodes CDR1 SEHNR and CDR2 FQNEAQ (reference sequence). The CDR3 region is CASSFRGMNTEAFF. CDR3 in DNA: TGTGCCAGCAGCTTTAGGGGGATGAACACTGAAGCTTTCTTT. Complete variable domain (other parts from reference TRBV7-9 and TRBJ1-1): DTGVSQNPRHKITKRGQNVTFRCDPISEHNRLYWYRQTLGQGPEFLTYFQNEAQLEKSRLLSDRFSAERPKGSFSTLEIQRTEQGDSAMYLCASSFRGMNTEAFFGQGTRLTVV.

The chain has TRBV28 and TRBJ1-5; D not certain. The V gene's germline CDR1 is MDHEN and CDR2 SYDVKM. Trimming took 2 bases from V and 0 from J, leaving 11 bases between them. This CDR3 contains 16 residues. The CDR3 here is CASSLDTDYSNQPQHF. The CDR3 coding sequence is TGTGCCAGCAGTTTAGATACAGATTATAGCAATCAGCCCCAGCATTTT.

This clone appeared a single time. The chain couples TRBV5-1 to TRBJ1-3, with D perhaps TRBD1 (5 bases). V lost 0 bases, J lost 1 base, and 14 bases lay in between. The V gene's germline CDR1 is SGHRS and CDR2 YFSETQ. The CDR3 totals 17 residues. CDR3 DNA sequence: TGCGCCAGCAGCTTGGGGTTTATAGGGGAATCTGGAAACACCATATATTTT. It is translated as CASSLGFIGESGNTIYF.

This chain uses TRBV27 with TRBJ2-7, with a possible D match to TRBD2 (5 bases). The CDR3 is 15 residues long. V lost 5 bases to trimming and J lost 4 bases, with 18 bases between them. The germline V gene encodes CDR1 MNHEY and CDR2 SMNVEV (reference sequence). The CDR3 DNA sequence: TGTGCCAGCAGTCCCTCCCGACTACAGTGGTACGAGCAGTACTTC. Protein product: CASSPSRLQWYEQYF.

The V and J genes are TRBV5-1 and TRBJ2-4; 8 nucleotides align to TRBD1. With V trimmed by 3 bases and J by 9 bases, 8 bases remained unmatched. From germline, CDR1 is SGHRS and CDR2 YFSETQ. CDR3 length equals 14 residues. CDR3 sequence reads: CASSSLTGAVIQYF. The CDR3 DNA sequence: TGCGCCAGCAGCTCCCTGACAGGGGCCGTCATTCAGTACTTC.

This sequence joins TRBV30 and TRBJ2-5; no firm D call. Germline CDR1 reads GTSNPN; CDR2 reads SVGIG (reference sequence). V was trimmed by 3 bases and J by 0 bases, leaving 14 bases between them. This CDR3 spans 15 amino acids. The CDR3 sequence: CAWSVLTSYQETQYF. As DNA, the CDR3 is TGTGCCTGGAGCGTCCTTACTTCGTACCAAGAGACCCAGTACTTC.

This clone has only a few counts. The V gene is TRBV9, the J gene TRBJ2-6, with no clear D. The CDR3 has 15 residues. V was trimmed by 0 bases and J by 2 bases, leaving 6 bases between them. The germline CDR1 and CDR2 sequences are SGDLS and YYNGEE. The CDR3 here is CASSVGDPGANVLTF. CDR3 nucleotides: TGTGCCAGCAGCGTAGGCGATCCTGGGGCCAACGTCCTGACTTTC.

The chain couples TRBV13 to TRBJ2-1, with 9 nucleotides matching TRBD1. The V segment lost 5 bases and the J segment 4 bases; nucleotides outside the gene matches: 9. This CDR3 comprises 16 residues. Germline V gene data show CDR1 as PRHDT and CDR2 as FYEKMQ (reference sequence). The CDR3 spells CASSPDPGTGYNEQFF. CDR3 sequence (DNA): TGTGCCAGCAGCCCAGACCCCGGGACAGGGTACAATGAGCAGTTCTTC. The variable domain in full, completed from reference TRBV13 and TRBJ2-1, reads AAGVIQSPRHLIKEKRETATLKCYPIPRHDTVYWYQQGPGQDPQFLISFYEKMQSDKGSIPDRFSAQQFSDYHSELNMSSLELGDSALYFCASSPDPGTGYNEQFFGPGTRLTVL.

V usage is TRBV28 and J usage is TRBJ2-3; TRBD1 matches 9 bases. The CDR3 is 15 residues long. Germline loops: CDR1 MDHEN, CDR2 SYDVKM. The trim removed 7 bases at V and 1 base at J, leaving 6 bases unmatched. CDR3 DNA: TGTGCCAGCAAGACAGGGGGAGTGGGCACAGATACGCAGTATTTT. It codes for CASKTGGVGTDTQYF.

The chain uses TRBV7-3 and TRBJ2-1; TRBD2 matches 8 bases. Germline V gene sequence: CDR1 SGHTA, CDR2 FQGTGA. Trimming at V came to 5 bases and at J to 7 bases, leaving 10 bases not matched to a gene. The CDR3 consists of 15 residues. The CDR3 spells CASSRSREGRNEQFF. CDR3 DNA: TGTGCCAGCAGCCGGTCCCGGGAGGGGAGGAATGAGCAGTTCTTC.

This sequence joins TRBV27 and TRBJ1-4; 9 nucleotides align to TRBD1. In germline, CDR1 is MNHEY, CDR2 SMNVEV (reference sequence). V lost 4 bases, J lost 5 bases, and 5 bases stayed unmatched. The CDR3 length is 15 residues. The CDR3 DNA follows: TGTGCCAGCAGTTCCCTTGGGACAGGGAATGAAAAACTGTTTTTT. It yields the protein CASSSLGTGNEKLFF.

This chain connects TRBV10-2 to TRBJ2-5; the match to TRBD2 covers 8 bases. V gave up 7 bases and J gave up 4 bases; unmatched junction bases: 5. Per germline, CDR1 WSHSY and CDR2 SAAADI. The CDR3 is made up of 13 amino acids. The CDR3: CASILSGGETQYF. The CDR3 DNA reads TGCGCCAGCATCCTAAGCGGGGGAGAGACCCAGTACTTC.

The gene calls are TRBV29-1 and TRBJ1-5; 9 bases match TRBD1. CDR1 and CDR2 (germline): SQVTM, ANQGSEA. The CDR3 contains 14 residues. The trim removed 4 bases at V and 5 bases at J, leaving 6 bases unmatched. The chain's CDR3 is CSVAGTGFDQPQHF. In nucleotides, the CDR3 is TGCAGCGTTGCCGGGACAGGGTTTGATCAGCCCCAGCATTTT. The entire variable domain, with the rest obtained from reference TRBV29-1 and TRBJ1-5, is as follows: SAVISQKPSRDICQRGTSLTIQCQVDSQVTMMFWYRQQPGQSLTLIATANQGSEATYESGFVIDKFPISRPNLTFSTLTVSNMSPEDSSIYLCSVAGTGFDQPQHFGDGTRLSIL.

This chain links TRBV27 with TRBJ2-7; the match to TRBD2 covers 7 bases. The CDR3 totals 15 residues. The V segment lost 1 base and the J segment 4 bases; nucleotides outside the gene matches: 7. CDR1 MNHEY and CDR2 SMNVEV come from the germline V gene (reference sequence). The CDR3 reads CASSLFAGVIYEQYF. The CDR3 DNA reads TGTGCCAGCAGTTTATTCGCGGGAGTGATTTACGAGCAGTACTTC.

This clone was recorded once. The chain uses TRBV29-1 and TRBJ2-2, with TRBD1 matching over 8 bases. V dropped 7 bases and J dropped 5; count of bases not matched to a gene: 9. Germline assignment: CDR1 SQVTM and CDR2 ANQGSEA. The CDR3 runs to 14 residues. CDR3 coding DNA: TGCAGCGCGGCAGGGGGCATGAGGACCGGGGAGCTGTTTTTT. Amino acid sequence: CSAAGGMRTGELFF.